This T cell receptor beta chain was documented in a study of early T cells in non-severe SARS-CoV-2 infection. As for the study in general: With bulk RNA from unsorted whole blood as input, sequencing yielded unpaired chains. The study, taken as a whole, reports: Anti-spike CD8 responses were favored in VDJdb matching, and private and CD4 specificities were missed.

This clonotype showed up many times. Its antigen is not known. CDR1 is SGHDN, CDR2 FVKESK, per germline. CDR3 length: 14 residues. V was pared by 1 base and J by 4 bases, with 8 bases between. cDNA molecules, individually, were tagged with unique molecular identifiers. TCRdb processed the 5' RACE reads anew with MiXCR; each CDR3 protein has one entry. The table has roughly 64,000 distinct CDR3 sequences, 10% to 15% seen once. The sequence came from an adult who was a healthcare worker with PCR-confirmed SARS-CoV-2 infection or an uninfected control (not recorded which). The chain combines TRBV14 with TRBJ2-1; the D gene is possibly TRBD2 (5 bases). The source material was whole blood. The chain's CDR3 is CASSQVEGYNEQFF. The CDR3 coding sequence is TGTGCCAGCAGCCAAGTTGAGGGTTACAATGAGCAGTTCTTC.